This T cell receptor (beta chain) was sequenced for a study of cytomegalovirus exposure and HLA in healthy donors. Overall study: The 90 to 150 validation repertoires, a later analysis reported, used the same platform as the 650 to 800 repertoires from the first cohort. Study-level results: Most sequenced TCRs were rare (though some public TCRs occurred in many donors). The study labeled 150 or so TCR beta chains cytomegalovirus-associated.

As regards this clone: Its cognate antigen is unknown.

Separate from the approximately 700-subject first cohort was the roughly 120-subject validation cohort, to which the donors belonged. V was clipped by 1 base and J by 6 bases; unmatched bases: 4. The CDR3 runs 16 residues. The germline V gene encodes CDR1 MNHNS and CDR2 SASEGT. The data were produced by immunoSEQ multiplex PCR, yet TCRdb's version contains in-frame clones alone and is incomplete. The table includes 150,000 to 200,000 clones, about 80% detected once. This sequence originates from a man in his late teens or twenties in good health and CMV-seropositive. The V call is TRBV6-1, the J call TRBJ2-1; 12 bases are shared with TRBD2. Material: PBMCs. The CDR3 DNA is TGTGCCAGCAGTGAAGTGGCGGGACTAGCGGGCAATGAGCAGTTCTTC. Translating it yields CASSEVAGLAGNEQFF.